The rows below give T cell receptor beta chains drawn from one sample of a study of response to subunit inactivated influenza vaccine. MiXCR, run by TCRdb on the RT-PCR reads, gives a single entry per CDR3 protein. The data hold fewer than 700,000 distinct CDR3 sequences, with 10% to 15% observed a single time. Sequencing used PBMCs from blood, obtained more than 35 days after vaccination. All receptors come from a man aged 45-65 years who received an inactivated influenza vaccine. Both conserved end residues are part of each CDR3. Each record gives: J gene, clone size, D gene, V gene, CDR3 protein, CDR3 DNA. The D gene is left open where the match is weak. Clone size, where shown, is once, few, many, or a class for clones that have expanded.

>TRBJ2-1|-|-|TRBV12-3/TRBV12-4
CASSTGIRDEQFF
TGTGCCAGCAGCACAGGGATCCGGGATGAGCAGTTCTTC
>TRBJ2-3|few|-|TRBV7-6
CASSLDFTVADTQYF
TGTGCCAGCAGCTTAGATTTTACGGTTGCAGATACGCAGTATTTT
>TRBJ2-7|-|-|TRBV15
CATSRGGVAAYEQYF
TGTGCCACCAGCAGAGGTGGGGTTGCGGCATACGAGCAGTACTTC
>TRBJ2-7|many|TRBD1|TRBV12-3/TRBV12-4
CATRDSQFEQYF
TGTGCCACTAGGGACAGTCAGTTCGAGCAGTACTTC
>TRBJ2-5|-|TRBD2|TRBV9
CASSVGGGIGTAQETQYF
TGTGCCAGCAGCGTAGGGGGGGGGATCGGAACTGCACAAGAGACCCAGTACTTC
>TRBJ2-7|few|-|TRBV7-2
CASSLAEGAFEQYF
TGTGCCAGCAGCTTAGCGGAGGGGGCTTTCGAGCAGTACTTC
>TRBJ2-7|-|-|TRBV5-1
CASSPPSPEQYF
TGCGCCAGCAGTCCACCGTCACCAGAGCAGTACTTC
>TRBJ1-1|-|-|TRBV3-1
CASSPGGHRNTEAFF
TGTGCCAGCAGCCCCGGGGGGCATAGAAACACTGAAGCTTTCTTT
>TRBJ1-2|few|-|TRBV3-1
CASSQGARVRQAGYTF
TGTGCCAGCAGCCAAGGTGCGAGAGTCAGGCAAGCTGGCTACACCTTC
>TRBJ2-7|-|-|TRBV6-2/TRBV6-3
CASSRAGPLDSEQYF
TGTGCCAGCAGCCGCGCCGGGCCCTTAGATAGCGAGCAGTACTTC
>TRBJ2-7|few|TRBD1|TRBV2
CASSELLRQGDYEQYF
TGTGCCAGCAGTGAATTATTACGGCAGGGGGACTACGAGCAGTACTTC